Many counts were recorded for the clone carrying this T cell receptor beta chain. The data stem from a study of metastatic and nonmetastatic thyroid tumors. Overall study context: Comparison of repertoires was carried out across blood and tumor or nodule tissue from malignant and benign thyroid patients.

V was pared by 4 bases and J by 5 bases, with 10 bases of the junction left unmatched. Looked up from germline, CDR1 is SGHRS and CDR2 is YFSETQ. The CDR3 totals 16 residues. TCRdb re-processed the PCR reads through MiXCR. The table includes approximately 58,000 clones, 20% to 25% detected once. All patients reached thyroid surgery having received no treatment beforehand. Sequencing was done on a sample of blood. The TCR originated in a female donor with papillary thyroid cancer or a benign thyroid nodule (not recorded which). Some clones in this sample may be carry-over from other donors' samples. The chain recombines TRBV5-1 with TRBJ2-1, with 9 bases that match TRBD2. The CDR3 DNA sequence: TGCGCCAGCAGCCGGGGGTGGGGACTAGCCGACAATGAGCAGTTCTTC. Translated: CASSRGWGLADNEQFF.